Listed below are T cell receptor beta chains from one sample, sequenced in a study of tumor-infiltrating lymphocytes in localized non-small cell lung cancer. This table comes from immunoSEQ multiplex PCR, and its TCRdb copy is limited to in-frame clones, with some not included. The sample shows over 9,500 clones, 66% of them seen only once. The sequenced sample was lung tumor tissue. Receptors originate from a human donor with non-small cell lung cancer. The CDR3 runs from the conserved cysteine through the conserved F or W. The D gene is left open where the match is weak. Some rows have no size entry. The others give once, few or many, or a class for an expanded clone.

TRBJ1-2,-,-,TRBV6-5,CASSYSIGGGYTF
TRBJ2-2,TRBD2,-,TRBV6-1,CASSEQAGGLNTGELFF
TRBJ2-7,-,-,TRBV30,CAWSVRQGGSYEQYF
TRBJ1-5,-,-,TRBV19,CASSIIKPGPSNQPQHF
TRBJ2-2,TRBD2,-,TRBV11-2,CASSFNRGVGGELFF
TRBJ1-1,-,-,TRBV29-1,CSVGTGAGEAFF
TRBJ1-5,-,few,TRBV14,CASSLMGSNQPQHF
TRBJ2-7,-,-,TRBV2,CASSDAGDGTKQYF
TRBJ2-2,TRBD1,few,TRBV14,CASSVQGTGELFF
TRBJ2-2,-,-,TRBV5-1,CASSLRANPAGAGELFF
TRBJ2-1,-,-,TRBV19,CASSEGLVDNEQFF
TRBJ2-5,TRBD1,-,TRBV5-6,CASSSYLTGRETQYF
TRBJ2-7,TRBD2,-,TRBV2,CASSEGLAVKEQYF
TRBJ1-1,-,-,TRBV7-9,CASSLALAGVNTEAFF
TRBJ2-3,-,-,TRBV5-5,CASSLAGQQWADTQYF
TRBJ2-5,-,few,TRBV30,CAWSLGVKTQYF
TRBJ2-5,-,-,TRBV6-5,CASTQGVRGTQYF
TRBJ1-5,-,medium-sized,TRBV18,CASSPPGRENQPQHF
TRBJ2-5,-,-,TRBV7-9,CASSLGAGSEETQYF
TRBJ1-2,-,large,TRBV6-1,CASSEGQANYGYTF
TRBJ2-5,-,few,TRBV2,CASSRETQYF
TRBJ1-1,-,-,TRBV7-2,CASSFYQGSTEAFF
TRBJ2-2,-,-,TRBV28,CASSLYGSGELFF
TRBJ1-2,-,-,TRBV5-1,CASRPEGRDNYGYTF
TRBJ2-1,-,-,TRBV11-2,CASSLDLGEQFF
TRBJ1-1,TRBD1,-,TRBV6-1,CASSVQGRDTEAFF
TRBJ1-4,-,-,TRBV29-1,CSVREDTNEKLFF
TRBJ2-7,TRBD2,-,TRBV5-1,CASSDTGLAGDEQYF
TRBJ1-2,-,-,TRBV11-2,CASSLVTGGYGYTF
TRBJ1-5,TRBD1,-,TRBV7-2,CASSNRGGSNQPQHF
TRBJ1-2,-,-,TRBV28,CASSFGLLNGYTF
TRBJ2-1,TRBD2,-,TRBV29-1,CSVEASGGAEQFF
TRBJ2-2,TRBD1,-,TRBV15,CATSRVQGASGELFF
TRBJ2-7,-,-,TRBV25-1,CASSERDVAYEQYF
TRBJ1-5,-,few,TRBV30,CAWSVRGNQPQHF
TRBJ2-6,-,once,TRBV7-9,CASSHSDSSGANVLTF
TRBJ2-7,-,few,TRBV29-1,CSVEGRGGYEQYF